This record covers a single T cell receptor beta chain. This record comes from a study of blood T cell repertoires in COVID-19. Background on the study: COVID-19 samples, acute and convalescent, were from the United States, Italy and Spain.

In the source study's methods: Amplification with reference gene primers provided the estimates of nucleated cell counts. Sequencing was performed with immunoSEQ multiplex PCR; in TCRdb, only in-frame clones are kept and a portion is missing. That table supplies the V and J calls and clone size; D and trimming were determined from the DNA. This repertoire shows approximately 190,000 clones, over 75% found once; its top ten account for roughly 6.2%. CDR1 and CDR2 (germline): GTSNPN, SVGIG (reference sequence). The CDR3 is 15 residues long. The trim removed 5 bases at V and 7 bases at J, leaving 14 bases unmatched.

This TCR came from a woman in her thirties or forties who had recovered from COVID-19. This chain joins TRBV30 and TRBJ1-5; 7 nucleotides agree with TRBD1. Sample: peripheral blood. The CDR3 region is CAWGTGDLRSQPQHF. The CDR3 nucleotides read TGTGCCTGGGGTACAGGGGATCTACGGAGCCAGCCCCAGCATTTT.